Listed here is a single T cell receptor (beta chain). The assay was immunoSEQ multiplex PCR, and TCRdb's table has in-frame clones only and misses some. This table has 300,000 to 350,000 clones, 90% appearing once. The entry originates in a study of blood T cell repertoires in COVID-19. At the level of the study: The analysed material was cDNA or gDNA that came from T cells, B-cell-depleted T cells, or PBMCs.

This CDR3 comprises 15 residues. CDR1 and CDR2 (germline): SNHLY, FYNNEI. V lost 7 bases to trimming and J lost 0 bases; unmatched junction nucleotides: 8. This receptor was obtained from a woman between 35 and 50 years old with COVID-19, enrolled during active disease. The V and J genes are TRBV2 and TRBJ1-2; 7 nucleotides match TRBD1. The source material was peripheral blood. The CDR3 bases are TGTGCCAGCATTGACTCGGGACAGCCTAACTATGGCTACACCTTC. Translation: CASIDSGQPNYGYTF. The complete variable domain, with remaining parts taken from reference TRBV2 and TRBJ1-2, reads EPEVTQTPSHQVTQMGQEVILRCVPISNHLYFYWYRQILGQKVEFLVSFYNNEISEKSEIFDDQFSVERPDGSNFTLKIRSTKLEDSAMYFCASIDSGQPNYGYTFGSGTRLTVV.